A selection of T cell receptor beta chains follows, all from one sample in a study of blood T cell repertoires in COVID-19. The data were produced by immunoSEQ multiplex PCR, yet TCRdb's version contains in-frame clones alone and is incomplete. Here the sample spans about 88,000 clones, approximately 86% being singletons. Input material: peripheral blood. All receptors derive from a male donor with acute or convalescent COVID-19. Both conserved end residues are part of each CDR3. D genes are given only for firm matches. For some rows the clone size is stated as once, few or many, or as a class when expanded; others skip it.

V	D	size	J	CDR3	DNA
TRBV5-1	.	.	TRBJ1-1	CASKRTEDMNTEAFF	TGCGCCAGCAAAAGGACAGAAGACATGAACACTGAAGCTTTCTTT
TRBV3-1/TRBV3-2	.	.	TRBJ1-2	CASSPLIQGGKDYGYTF	TGTGCCAGCAGCCCCTTAATTCAGGGAGGGAAGGACTATGGCTACACCTTC
TRBV19	.	.	TRBJ1-3	CASSHREPGNTIYF	TGTGCCAGTAGCCACAGGGAACCTGGAAACACCATATATTTT
TRBV15	.	.	TRBJ2-3	CATSRGRVRGSTDTQYF	TGTGCCACCAGCAGAGGTAGGGTCAGGGGATCGACAGATACGCAGTATTTT
TRBV3-1/TRBV3-2	TRBD1	.	TRBJ1-1	CASTSNRGLSEAFF	TGTGCCAGCACCTCCAACAGGGGCCTAAGTGAAGCTTTCTTT
TRBV15	.	once	TRBJ1-6	CATSRDYYSPLHF	TGTGCCACCAGCAGAGACTACTATTCACCCCTCCACTTT
TRBV4-2	.	.	TRBJ1-5	CASSQQRDSPQHF	TGTGCCAGCAGCCAGCAGCGGGATTCGCCCCAGCATTTT
TRBV4-1	TRBD2	.	TRBJ2-1	CASSQDPGGSRVSEQFF	TGCGCCAGCAGCCAAGACCCGGGGGGGAGCAGAGTGAGTGAGCAGTTCTTC
TRBV11-2	TRBD2	once	TRBJ2-7	CASSPGTSGFFSYEQYF	TGTGCCAGCAGCCCTGGGACTAGCGGTTTTTTCTCCTACGAGCAGTACTTC
TRBV6-1	TRBD1	few	TRBJ1-2	CASSEDRGNSNYGYTF	TGTGCCAGCAGTGAAGACAGGGGGAACTCTAACTATGGCTACACCTTC
TRBV13	TRBD1	.	TRBJ2-3	CASSLSPQGADTQYF	TGTGCCAGCAGCTTAAGCCCACAGGGGGCAGATACGCAGTATTTT
TRBV7-9	.	.	TRBJ2-3	CASSLLLATGTDTQYF	TGTGCCAGCAGCTTACTTCTAGCTACGGGCACAGATACGCAGTATTTT
TRBV5-1	.	few	TRBJ1-5	CASSLDSYSNQPQHF	TGCGCCAGCAGCTTGGATTCTTATAGCAATCAGCCCCAGCATTTT
TRBV15	.	.	TRBJ1-3	CATSRGVGGGNTIYF	TGTGCCACCAGCAGAGGGGTCGGGGGAGGAAACACCATATATTTT
TRBV2	TRBD2	.	TRBJ2-2	CASNRGGGGTGELFF	TGTGCCAGCAACCGAGGCGGGGGGGGCACCGGGGAGCTGTTTTTT
TRBV7-9	.	.	TRBJ1-1	CASSPATENTEAFF	TGTGCCAGCAGCCCGGCGACAGAGAACACTGAAGCTTTCTTT
TRBV29-1	TRBD2	.	TRBJ2-5	CSVPSGISGAGETQYF	TGCAGCGTTCCCAGCGGGATTAGCGGTGCGGGGGAGACCCAGTACTTC
TRBV6-1	TRBD1	.	TRBJ1-3	CASSASGTGTGNTIYF	TGTGCCAGCAGTGCCTCCGGGACAGGGACTGGAAACACCATATATTTT
TRBV2	TRBD1	.	TRBJ2-1	CASSATGTGFDEQFF	TGTGCCAGCAGTGCGACCGGGACAGGGTTCGATGAGCAGTTCTTC
TRBV14	TRBD1	.	TRBJ1-2	CASSQEAGGGWAYGYTF	TGTGCCAGCAGCCAAGAGGCAGGGGGCGGGTGGGCCTATGGCTACACCTTC
TRBV5-4	.	.	TRBJ1-3	CASSISGAGNTIYF	TGTGCCAGCAGCATTTCGGGGGCTGGAAACACCATATATTTT
TRBV9	TRBD1	.	TRBJ1-2	CASSVGIQGGGYTF	TGTGCCAGCAGCGTAGGCATCCAGGGGGGCGGCTACACCTTC
TRBV29-1	TRBD1	.	TRBJ2-5	CSVEHRGLQETQYF	TGCAGCGTTGAACACAGGGGGCTCCAAGAGACCCAGTACTTC
TRBV19	TRBD1	.	TRBJ1-1	CASSPGTGAVTEAFF	TGTGCCAGTAGTCCGGGGACAGGGGCTGTCACTGAAGCTTTCTTT
TRBV18	.	.	TRBJ1-2	CASSPQGGDGYTF	TGTGCCAGCTCACCACAGGGAGGAGATGGCTACACCTTC
TRBV4-1	TRBD1	.	TRBJ1-2	CASSQDQGVNYGYTF	TGCGCCAGCAGCCAAGACCAGGGGGTTAACTATGGCTACACCTTC
TRBV14	.	.	TRBJ2-1	CASSQVGQGNYNEQFF	TGTGCCAGCAGCCAAGTTGGCCAGGGAAATTACAATGAGCAGTTCTTC
TRBV9	TRBD1	.	TRBJ1-2	CASSTSGTGSYTF	TGTGCCAGCAGCACCTCCGGGACAGGGAGTTACACCTTC
TRBV6-1	.	.	TRBJ1-5	CASSEWGGSYNQPQHF	TGTGCCAGCAGTGAATGGGGGGGCAGCTACAATCAGCCCCAGCATTTT
TRBV11-3	TRBD2	.	TRBJ2-2	CASSQGGYTGELFF	TGTGCCAGCAGCCAGGGAGGGTATACCGGGGAGCTGTTTTTT
TRBV6-6	.	.	TRBJ1-3	CASTTQGRSGNTIYF	TGTGCCAGCACCACGCAGGGGCGGTCTGGAAACACCATATATTTT
TRBV6-6	.	.	TRBJ1-1	CASSSGRGSEAFF	TGTGCCAGCAGCTCTGGGCGGGGGTCTGAAGCTTTCTTT
TRBV2	.	.	TRBJ2-5	CASSELRAQETQYF	TGTGCCAGCAGTGAGTTGAGAGCCCAAGAGACCCAGTACTTC
TRBV5-1	.	.	TRBJ2-7	CASSLAGSHEQYF	TGCGCCAGCAGCTTGGCAGGGTCCCACGAGCAGTACTTC
TRBV5-1	.	.	TRBJ2-4	CASSLAGPNIQYF	TGCGCCAGCAGCTTGGCAGGCCCCAACATTCAGTACTTC
TRBV2	TRBD1	.	TRBJ2-7	CASTGQGFEEQYF	TGTGCCAGCACCGGACAGGGGTTTGAGGAGCAGTACTTC
TRBV5-1	TRBD2	.	TRBJ2-3	CASSPGTSSDTQYF	TGCGCCAGCAGCCCCGGGACTAGTTCAGATACGCAGTATTTT
TRBV2	.	few	TRBJ1-1	CASSNRANTEAFF	TGTGCCAGCAGTAACAGGGCTAACACTGAAGCTTTCTTT
TRBV29-1	.	.	TRBJ1-1	CSVGTTAEAFF	TGCAGCGTTGGGACGACAGCCGAAGCTTTCTTT
TRBV9	TRBD2	.	TRBJ2-1	CASSAHLGEGEQFF	TGTGCCAGCAGCGCCCACCTAGGGGAGGGTGAGCAGTTCTTC
TRBV5-4	TRBD1	.	TRBJ1-4	CASSSGQGGVATNEKLFF	TGTGCCAGCAGCTCAGGACAGGGGGGAGTTGCAACTAATGAAAAACTGTTTTTT
TRBV7-8	.	.	TRBJ2-3	CASSSEGEGDTQYF	TGTGCCAGCAGCTCAGAGGGAGAAGGAGATACGCAGTATTTT
TRBV11-3	.	.	TRBJ1-1	CASSLGLSTEAFF	TGTGCCAGCAGCTTGGGGCTATCCACTGAAGCTTTCTTT
TRBV5-1	TRBD1	.	TRBJ2-2	CASSGGQYPTGELFF	TGCGCCAGCAGCGGGGGACAGTATCCCACCGGGGAGCTGTTTTTT